A single T cell receptor (beta chain) is shown here with its context. It was RNA transcripts that yielded the amplified TCR beta CDR3 regions. Carried out on the TCR CDR3, a first-round RT-PCR used the HTBI primer set. TCRdb independently ran MiXCR on the multiplex PCR reads; one entry per CDR3 protein. The data show some 510,000 distinct CDR3 sequences, with roughly 20% seen just once and roughly 29% held by the top ten. The trim removed 3 bases at V and 7 bases at J, leaving 7 bases unmatched. The CDR3 runs 15 residues. Germline V gene lookup returns CDR1 KGHSH and CDR2 LQKENI. The data derive from a study of T cells in Graves' hyperthyroidism and ophthalmopathy. About the research overall: The blood sample was taken at first diagnosis, before treatment began.

It was uncontrolled infection, other autoimmune disease, pregnancy or lactation that excluded patients. The clonotype was recovered from a young man with Graves' hyperthyroidism. Sequencing used blood. J is TRBJ1-5 and V is TRBV18, with 9 bases aligning to TRBD1. CDR3 coding DNA: TGTGCCAGCTCACCTGGGGACAGGGCGACCCAGCCCCAGCATTTT. It translates to CASSPGDRATQPQHF.